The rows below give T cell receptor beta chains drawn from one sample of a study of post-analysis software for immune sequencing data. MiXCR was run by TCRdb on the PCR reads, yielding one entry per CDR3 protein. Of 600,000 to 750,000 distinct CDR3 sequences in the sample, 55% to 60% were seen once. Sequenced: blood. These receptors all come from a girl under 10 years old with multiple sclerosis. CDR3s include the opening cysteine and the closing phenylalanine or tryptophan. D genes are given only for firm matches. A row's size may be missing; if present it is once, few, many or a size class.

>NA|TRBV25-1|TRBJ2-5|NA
CASSEPRLLQETRFF
TGTGCCAGCAGTGAACCTAGACTCCTCCAAGAGACCCGGTTCTTC
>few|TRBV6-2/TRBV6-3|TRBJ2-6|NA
CASSYQSGANVLTF
TGTGCCAGCAGTTACCAATCTGGGGCCAACGTCCTGACTTTC
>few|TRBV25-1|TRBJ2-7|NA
CASSSGRSYEQYF
TGTGCCAGCAGTTCGGGTCGCTCCTACGAGCAGTACTTC
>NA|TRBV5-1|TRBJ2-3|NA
CASSSQSGSTDTQYF
TGCGCCAGCAGCTCCCAGAGCGGTAGCACAGATACGCAGTATTTT
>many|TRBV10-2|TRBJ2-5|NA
CASSEQPQETQYF
TGCGCCAGCAGTGAACAGCCGCAAGAGACCCAGTACTTC
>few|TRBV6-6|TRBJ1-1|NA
CASSSRGGDTEAFF
TGTGCCAGCAGTTCCCGGGGAGGCGACACTGAAGCTTTCTTT
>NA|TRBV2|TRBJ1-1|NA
CASRNTEAFF
TGTGCCAGCAGGAACACTGAAGCTTTCTTT
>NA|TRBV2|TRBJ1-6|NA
CASSAAGTGSPLHF
TGTGCCAGCAGCGCCGCGGGGACTGGTTCACCCCTCCACTTT
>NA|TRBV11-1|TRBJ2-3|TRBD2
CASRDYHTDTQYF
TGTGCCAGTCGGGACTATCACACAGATACGCAGTATTTT
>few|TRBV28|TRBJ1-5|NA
CASSTGHGGDQPQHF
TGTGCCAGCAGTACAGGTCATGGCGGGGATCAGCCCCAGCATTTT
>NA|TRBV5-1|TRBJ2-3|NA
CASSYGHPGDTQYF
TGCGCCAGCAGCTACGGACACCCAGGGGATACGCAGTATTTT
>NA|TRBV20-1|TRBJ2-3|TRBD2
CSADLAGVTDTQYF
TGCAGTGCGGATCTAGCGGGGGTCACAGATACGCAGTATTTT
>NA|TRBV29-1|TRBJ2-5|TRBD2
CSVGGTVAGEEQYF
TGCAGCGTTGGGGGGACCGTTGCGGGGGAAGAGCAGTACTTC
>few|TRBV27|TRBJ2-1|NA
CASTFAGKYNEQFF
TGTGCCAGCACTTTCGCGGGGAAATACAATGAGCAGTTCTTC
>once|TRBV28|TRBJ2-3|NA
CASSTTSGLQSDTQYF
TGCGCCAGCAGCACGACCTCGGGACTGCAATCTGATACGCAGTATTTT
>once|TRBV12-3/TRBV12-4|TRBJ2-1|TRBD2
CASSPGLVRLSSYNEQFF
TGTGCCAGCAGCCCGGGACTAGTTAGGCTAAGCTCCTACAATGAGCAGTTCTTC
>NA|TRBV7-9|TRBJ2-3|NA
CASSSAEPTDTQYF
TGTGCCAGCAGCTCAGCGGAGCCCACAGATACGCAGTATTTT
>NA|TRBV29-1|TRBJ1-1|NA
CSVDGGTEAFF
TGCAGCGTTGACGGGGGCACTGAAGCTTTCTTT
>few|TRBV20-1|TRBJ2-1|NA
CSAREAAAGYNEQFF
TGCAGTGCTAGGGAGGCAGCGGCTGGCTACAATGAGCAGTTCTTC
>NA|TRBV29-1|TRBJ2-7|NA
CSVELVRTSYEQYF
TGCAGCGTTGAATTGGTTAGGACCTCCTACGAGCAGTACTTC
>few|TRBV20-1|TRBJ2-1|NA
CSTPVGNEQFF
TGCAGTACCCCAGTTGGGAATGAGCAGTTCTTC
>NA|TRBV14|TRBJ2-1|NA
CASSQSQSQQFF
TGTGCCAGCAGCCAATCCCAGTCCCAGCAGTTCTTC
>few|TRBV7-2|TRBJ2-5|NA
CASSPLGDQETQYF
TGTGCCAGCAGCCCTCTCGGGGACCAAGAGACCCAGTACTTC
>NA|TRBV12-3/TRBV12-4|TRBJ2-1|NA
CASSPSVARSYNEQFF
TGTGCCAGCAGCCCCTCAGTAGCGCGATCTTACAATGAGCAGTTCTTC
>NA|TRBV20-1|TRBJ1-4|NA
CSASRPGADEKLFF
TGCAGTGCTAGTCGCCCCGGGGCCGATGAAAAACTGTTTTTT
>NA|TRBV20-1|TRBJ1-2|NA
CSASSLQGAGGYTF
TGCAGTGCTTCCTCACTACAGGGAGCGGGTGGCTACACCTTC